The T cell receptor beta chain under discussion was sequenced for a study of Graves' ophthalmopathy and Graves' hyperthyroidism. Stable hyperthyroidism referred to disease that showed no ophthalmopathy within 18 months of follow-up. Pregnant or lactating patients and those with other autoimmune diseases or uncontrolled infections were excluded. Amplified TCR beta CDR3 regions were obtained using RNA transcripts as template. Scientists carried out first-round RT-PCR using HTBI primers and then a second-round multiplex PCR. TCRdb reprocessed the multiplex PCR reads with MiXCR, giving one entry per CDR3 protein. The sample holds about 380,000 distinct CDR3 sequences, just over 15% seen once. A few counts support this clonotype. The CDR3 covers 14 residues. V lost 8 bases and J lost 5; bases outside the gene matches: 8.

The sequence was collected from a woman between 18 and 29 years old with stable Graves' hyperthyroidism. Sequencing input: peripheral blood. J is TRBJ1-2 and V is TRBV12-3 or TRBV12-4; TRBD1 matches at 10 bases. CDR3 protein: CASRGPGQGYGYTF. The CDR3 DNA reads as TGTGCCAGCCGTGGGCCGGGACAGGGGTATGGCTACACCTTC.